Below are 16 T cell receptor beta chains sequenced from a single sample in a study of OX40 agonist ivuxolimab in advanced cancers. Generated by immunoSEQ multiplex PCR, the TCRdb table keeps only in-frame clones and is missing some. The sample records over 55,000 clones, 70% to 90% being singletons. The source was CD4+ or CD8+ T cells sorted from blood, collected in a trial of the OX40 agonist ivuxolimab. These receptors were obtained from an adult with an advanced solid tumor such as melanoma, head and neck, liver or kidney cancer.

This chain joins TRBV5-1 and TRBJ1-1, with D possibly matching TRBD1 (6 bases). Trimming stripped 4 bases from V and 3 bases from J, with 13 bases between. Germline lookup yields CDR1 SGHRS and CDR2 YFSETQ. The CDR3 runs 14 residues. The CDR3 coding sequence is TGCGCCAGCAGCGAAGGAACAGGGTACACTGAAGCTTTCTTT. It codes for CASSEGTGYTEAFF.

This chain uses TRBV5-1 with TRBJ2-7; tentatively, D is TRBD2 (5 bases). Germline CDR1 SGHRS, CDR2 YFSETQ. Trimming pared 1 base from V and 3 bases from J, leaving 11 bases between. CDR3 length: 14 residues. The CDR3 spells CASSLLSGLYEQYF. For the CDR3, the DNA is TGCGCCAGCAGCTTGTTGTCCGGACTCTACGAGCAGTACTTC.

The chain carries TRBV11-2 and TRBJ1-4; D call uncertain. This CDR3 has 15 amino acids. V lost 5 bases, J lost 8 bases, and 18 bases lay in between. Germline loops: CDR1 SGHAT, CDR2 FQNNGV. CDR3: CASSLNPGDGEKLFF. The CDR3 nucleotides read TGTGCCAGCAGCCTAAACCCGGGCGATGGGGAAAAACTGTTTTTT.

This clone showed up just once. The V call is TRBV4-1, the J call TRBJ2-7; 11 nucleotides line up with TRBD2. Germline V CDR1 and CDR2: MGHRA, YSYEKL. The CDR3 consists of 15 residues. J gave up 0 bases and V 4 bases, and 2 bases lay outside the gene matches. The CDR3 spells CASSPGTSGSYEQYV. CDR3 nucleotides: TGCGCCAGCAGCCCAGGGACTAGCGGCTCCTACGAGCAGTACGTC.

CDR3 nucleotide sequence: TGTGCCAGCAGACTAGCGGGAGTGGGAGGGCTCTACGAGCAGTACTTC. This translates into CASRLAGVGGLYEQYF. The chain joins TRBV27 to TRBJ2-7; TRBD2 matches at 11 bases. J lost 3 bases, V lost 6 bases, and 10 bases had no gene match. Per germline, CDR1 MNHEY and CDR2 SMNVEV (reference sequence). This CDR3 is 16 amino acids long.

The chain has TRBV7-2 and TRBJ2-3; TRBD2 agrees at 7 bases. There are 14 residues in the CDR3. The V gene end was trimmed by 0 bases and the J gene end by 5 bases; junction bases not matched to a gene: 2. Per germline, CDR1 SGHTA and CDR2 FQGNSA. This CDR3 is CASSLAGGIDTQYF. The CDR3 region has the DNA TGTGCCAGCAGCTTAGCGGGAGGGATAGATACGCAGTATTTT.

CDR3 residues: CASSYSGPSTDTQYF. The CDR3 bases are TGTGCCAGCAGTTATTCCGGTCCTAGCACAGATACGCAGTATTTT. The V call is TRBV27, the J call TRBJ2-3; D gene uncertain. The V gene's germline CDR1 is MNHEY and CDR2 SMNVEV (reference sequence). Between the trimmed V and J ends, which lost 4 bases and 0 bases, there was a span of 11 bases. The CDR3 length is 15 residues.

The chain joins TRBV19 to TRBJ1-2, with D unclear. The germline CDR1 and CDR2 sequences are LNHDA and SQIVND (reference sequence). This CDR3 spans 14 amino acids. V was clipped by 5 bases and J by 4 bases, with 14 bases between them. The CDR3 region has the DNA TGTGCCAGTAGTTACGTCGCAGTGGGCTATGGCTACACCTTC. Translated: CASSYVAVGYGYTF. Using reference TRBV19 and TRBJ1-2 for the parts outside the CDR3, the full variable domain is DGGITQSPKYLFRKEGQNVTLSCEQNLNHDAMYWYRQDPGQGLRLIYYSQIVNDFQKGDIAEGYSVSREKKESFPLTVTSAQKNPTAFYLCASSYVAVGYGYTFGSGTRLTVV.

CDR3 loop: CASSIAPWAGELFF. In DNA form, the CDR3 reads TGTGCCAGTAGTATAGCCCCTTGGGCCGGGGAGCTGTTTTTT. This rearrangement joins TRBV19 to TRBJ2-2; no clear D. Germline CDR1 reads LNHDA; CDR2 reads SQIVND (reference sequence). Trimming shortened V by 1 base and J by 6 bases, and 9 bases separated the two germline ends. The CDR3 is made up of 14 amino acids.

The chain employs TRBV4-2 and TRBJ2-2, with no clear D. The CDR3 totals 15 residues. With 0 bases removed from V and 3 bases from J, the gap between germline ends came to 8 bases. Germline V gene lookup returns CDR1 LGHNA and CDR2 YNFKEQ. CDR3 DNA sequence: TGTGCCAGCAGCCAAGATCCTATTTACACCGGGGAGCTGTTTTTT. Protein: CASSQDPIYTGELFF.

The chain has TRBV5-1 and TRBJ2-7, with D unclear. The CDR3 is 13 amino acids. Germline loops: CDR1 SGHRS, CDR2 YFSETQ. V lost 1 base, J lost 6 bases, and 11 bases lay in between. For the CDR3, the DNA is TGCGCCAGCAGCTTGATAGGGCCGGGCGAGCAGTACTTC. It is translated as CASSLIGPGEQYF.

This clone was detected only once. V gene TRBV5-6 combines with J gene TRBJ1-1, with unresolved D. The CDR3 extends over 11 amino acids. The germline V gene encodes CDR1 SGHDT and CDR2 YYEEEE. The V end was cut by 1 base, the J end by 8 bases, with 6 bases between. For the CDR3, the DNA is TGTGCCAGCAGCTTGTTGGAGGAAGCTTTCTTT. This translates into CASSLLEEAFF.

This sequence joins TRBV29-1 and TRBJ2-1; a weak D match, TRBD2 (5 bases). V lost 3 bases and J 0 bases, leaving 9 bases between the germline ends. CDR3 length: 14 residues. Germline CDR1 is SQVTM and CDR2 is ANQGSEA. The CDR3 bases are TGCAGCGTTGAGCGGGCCGGCTCCTACAATGAGCAGTTCTTC. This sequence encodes CSVERAGSYNEQFF.

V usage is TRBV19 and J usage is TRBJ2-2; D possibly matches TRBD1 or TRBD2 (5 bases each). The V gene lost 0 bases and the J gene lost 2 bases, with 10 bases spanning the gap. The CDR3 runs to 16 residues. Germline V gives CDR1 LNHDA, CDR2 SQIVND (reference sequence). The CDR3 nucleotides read TGTGCCAGTAGTATAGATTTACGGGGCAACACCGGGGAGCTGTTTTTT. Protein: CASSIDLRGNTGELFF.

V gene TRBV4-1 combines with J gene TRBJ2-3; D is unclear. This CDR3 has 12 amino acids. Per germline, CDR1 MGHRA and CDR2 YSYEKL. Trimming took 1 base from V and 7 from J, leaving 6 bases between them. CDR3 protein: CASSQVGHTQYF. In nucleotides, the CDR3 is TGCGCCAGCAGCCAAGTCGGGCATACGCAGTATTTT.

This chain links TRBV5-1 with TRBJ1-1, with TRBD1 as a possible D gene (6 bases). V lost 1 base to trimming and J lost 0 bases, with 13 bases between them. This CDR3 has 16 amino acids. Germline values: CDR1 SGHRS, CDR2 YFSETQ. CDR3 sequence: CASSLLGAELNTEAFF. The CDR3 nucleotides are TGCGCCAGCAGCTTGTTGGGGGCTGAACTGAACACTGAAGCTTTCTTT.